This TCR beta chain was recovered during a study of blood T cell repertoires in COVID-19. In the authors' methods: It was from reference gene primer amplification that nucleated cell counts were estimated. Repertoires were generated with immunoSEQ multiplex PCR, while TCRdb's copy carries only in-frame clones and drops some. Clone size and the V and J calls come from that table; the DNA yielded D and trimming. The sample yields 320,000 or so clones, around 84% seen once. Germline V gives CDR1 MNHEY, CDR2 SMNVEV (reference sequence). The ends lost 6 bases at V and 1 base at J; junction bases unmatched: 4. The CDR3 extends over 14 amino acids. The participants were between about 18 and 100 years old and came from about two dozen US areas.

What was sequenced was PBMCs or T cells enriched from blood (not recorded which). The TCR was taken from a woman aged 30 to 39 who had been exposed to COVID-19. The genes are TRBV27 and TRBJ1-1, with TRBD1 identical over 8 bases. The CDR3 region is CASRRQGQNTEAFF. CDR3 sequence (DNA): TGTGCCAGCAGGCGACAGGGGCAGAACACTGAAGCTTTCTTT.